Detailed here is one TCR beta chain. This entry is derived from a study of control samples from healthy donors and cancer patients. Only in-frame clones appear in the TCRdb table, and some are missing; sequencing was by immunoSEQ multiplex PCR. Of approximately 52,000 clones in the sample, roughly 87% were seen once. This CDR3 comprises 16 residues. The V gene lost 0 bases and the J gene lost 3 bases, with 12 bases spanning the gap. Germline-derived CDR1 and CDR2 are MNHEY and SMNVEV (reference sequence). Source material: PBMCs. This receptor was taken from a man aged 55 to 70 with head and neck cancer. V and J are TRBV27 and TRBJ1-5, with D tentatively TRBD1 (5 bases). DNA for the CDR3: TGTGCCAGCAGTTTATCAACAGGACTAGACAATCAGCCCCAGCATTTT. It translates to CASSLSTGLDNQPQHF.